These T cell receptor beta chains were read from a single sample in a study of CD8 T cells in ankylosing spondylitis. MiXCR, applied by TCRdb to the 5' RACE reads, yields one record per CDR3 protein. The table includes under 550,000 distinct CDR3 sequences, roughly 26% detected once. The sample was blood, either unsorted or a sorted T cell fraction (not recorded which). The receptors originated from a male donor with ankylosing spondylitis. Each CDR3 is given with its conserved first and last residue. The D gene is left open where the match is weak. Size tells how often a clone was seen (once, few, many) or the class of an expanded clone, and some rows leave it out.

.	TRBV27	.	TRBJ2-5	CASSLSGRGQETQYF	TGTGCCAGCAGTTTATCGGGAAGGGGGCAAGAGACCCAGTACTTC
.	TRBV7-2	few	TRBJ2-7	CASSLYETITEQYF	TGTGCCAGCAGCCTATACGAAACAATAACCGAGCAGTACTTC
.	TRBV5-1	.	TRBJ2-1	CASSPSGAGHYNEQFF	TGCGCCAGCAGCCCCTCTGGGGCGGGTCACTACAATGAGCAGTTCTTC
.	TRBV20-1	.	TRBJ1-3	CSAGGGPSGNTIYF	TGCAGTGCGGGAGGAGGACCCTCTGGAAACACCATATATTTT
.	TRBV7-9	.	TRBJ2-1	CASGTPILSSYNEQFF	TGTGCCAGCGGGACCCCGATTCTAAGCTCCTACAATGAGCAGTTCTTC
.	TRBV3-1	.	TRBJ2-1	CASSQEHEQFF	TGTGCCAGCAGTCAGGAACATGAGCAGTTCTTC
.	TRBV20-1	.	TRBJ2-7	CSAREDPSSYEQYF	TGCAGTGCTAGAGAGGACCCGAGCTCCTACGAGCAGTACTTC
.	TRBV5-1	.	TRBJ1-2	CASSLERGSGYTF	TGCGCCAGCAGCTTGGAAAGGGGGAGTGGCTACACCTTC
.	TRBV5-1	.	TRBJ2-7	CASSLGPSSSYEQYF	TGCGCCAGCAGCTTGGGCCCCAGTAGCTCCTACGAGCAGTACTTC
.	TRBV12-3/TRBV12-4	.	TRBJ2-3	CASSLVSGSSTDTQYF	TGTGCCAGCAGTTTAGTGTCCGGGAGTAGCACAGATACGCAGTATTTT
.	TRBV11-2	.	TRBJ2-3	CASSLGVRANGGDTQYF	TGTGCCAGCAGCTTAGGGGTGCGAGCGAATGGGGGAGATACGCAGTATTTT
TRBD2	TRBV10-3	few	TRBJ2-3	CAIRLTSGSTDTQYF	TGTGCCATCAGGCTCACTAGCGGTAGCACAGATACGCAGTATTTT
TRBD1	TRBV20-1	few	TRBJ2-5	CSAPGTGGVETQYF	TGCAGTGCTCCCGGGACAGGGGGCGTTGAGACCCAGTACTTC
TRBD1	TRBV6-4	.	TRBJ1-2	CASSDHGQGVYGYTF	TGTGCCAGCAGTGACCACGGACAGGGAGTCTATGGCTACACCTTC
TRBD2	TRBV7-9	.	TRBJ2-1	CASSLLAVGNEQFF	TGTGCCAGCAGCTTACTAGCGGTTGGGAATGAGCAGTTCTTC
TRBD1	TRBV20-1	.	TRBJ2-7	CSACRDSSYEQYF	TGCAGTGCTTGCCGGGACAGCTCCTACGAGCAGTACTTC
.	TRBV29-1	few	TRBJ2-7	CSVVSGIPYEQYF	TGCAGCGTTGTCTCAGGGATCCCCTACGAGCAGTACTTC
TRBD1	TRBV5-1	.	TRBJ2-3	CASSSTGGSTDTQYF	TGCGCCAGCAGCTCAACAGGGGGGAGCACAGATACGCAGTATTTT
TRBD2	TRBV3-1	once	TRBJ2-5	CASRHRRAGGRETQYF	TGTGCCAGCAGACATAGGAGAGCGGGAGGGCGAGAGACCCAGTACTTC
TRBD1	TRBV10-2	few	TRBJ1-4	CASKPGQGGEKLFF	TGCGCCAGCAAACCGGGACAGGGGGGAGAAAAACTGTTTTTT
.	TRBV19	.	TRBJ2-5	CASSWAPRETQYF	TGTGCCAGTAGTTGGGCCCCGAGGGAGACCCAGTACTTC
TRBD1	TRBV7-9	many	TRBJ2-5	CASSLGTGQETQYF	TGTGCCAGCAGTCTCGGGACAGGCCAAGAGACCCAGTACTTC
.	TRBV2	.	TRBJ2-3	CASSPPGDRSTDTQYF	TGTGCCAGCAGCCCGCCAGGGGACCGGAGCACAGATACGCAGTATTTT
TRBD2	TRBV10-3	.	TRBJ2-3	CAISSTSGRGTDTQYF	TGTGCCATCAGTAGTACTAGCGGGAGGGGCACAGATACGCAGTATTTT
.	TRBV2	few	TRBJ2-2	CASRSLNTGELFF	TGTGCCAGCAGAAGCCTGAACACCGGGGAGCTGTTTTTT
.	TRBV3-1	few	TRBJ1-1	CASSPLGNTEAFF	TGTGCCAGCAGCCCGTTAGGGAACACTGAAGCTTTCTTT
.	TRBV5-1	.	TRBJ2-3	CATYIGSSTDTQYF	TGCGCCACCTACATCGGGAGCAGCACAGATACGCAGTATTTT
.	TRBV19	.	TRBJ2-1	CASSIRGTSYNEQFF	TGTGCCAGTAGTATAAGGGGGACTTCCTACAATGAGCAGTTCTTC
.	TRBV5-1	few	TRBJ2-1	CASSLGRPHNEQFF	TGCGCCAGCAGCTTGGGACGGCCTCACAATGAGCAGTTCTTC
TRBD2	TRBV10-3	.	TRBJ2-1	CAISGGLAGFSYNEQFF	TGTGCCATCAGTGGGGGACTAGCGGGATTCTCCTACAATGAGCAGTTCTTC
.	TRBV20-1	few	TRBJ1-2	CSAEQTGNYGYTF	TGCAGTGCCGAACAAACGGGGAACTATGGCTACACCTTC
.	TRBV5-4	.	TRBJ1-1	CASSLHRDTEAFF	TGTGCCAGCAGCTTACACCGGGACACTGAAGCTTTCTTT
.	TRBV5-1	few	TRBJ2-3	CASSFPGASTDTQYF	TGCGCCAGCAGCTTTCCAGGGGCAAGCACAGATACGCAGTATTTT
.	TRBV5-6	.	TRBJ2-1	CASSLVGGTEQFF	TGTGCCAGCAGCTTGGTGGGGGGAACTGAGCAGTTCTTC
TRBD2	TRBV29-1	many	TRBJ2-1	CSVETSGGDNEQFF	TGCAGCGTTGAAACTAGCGGAGGGGACAATGAGCAGTTCTTC
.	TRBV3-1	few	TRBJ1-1	CASSQGRGAAF	TGTGCCAGCAGCCAAGGCCGGGGGGCAGCGTTT
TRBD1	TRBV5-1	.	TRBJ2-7	CASSRGQAISYEQYF	TGCGCCAGCAGCAGGGGACAGGCCATCTCCTACGAGCAGTACTTC
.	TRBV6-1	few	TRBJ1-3	CASSESRAGNTIYF	TGTGCCAGCAGTGAATCCAGGGCTGGAAACACCATATATTTT
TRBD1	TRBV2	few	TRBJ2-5	CARTGAPLETQYF	TGTGCCAGGACAGGGGCCCCTTTAGAGACCCAGTACTTC
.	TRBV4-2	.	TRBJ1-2	CASNSSPGAPAGYTF	TGTGCCAGCAACTCAAGCCCCGGAGCCCCCGCGGGCTACACCTTC
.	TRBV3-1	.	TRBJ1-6	CASSQVKGSPLHF	TGTGCCAGCAGCCAAGTGAAGGGTTCACCCCTCCACTTT
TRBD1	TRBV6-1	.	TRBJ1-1	CASRPRTGDTEAFF	TGTGCCAGCAGGCCCCGGACAGGGGACACTGAAGCTTTCTTT
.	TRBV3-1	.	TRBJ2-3	CASSHGRRGSTDTQYF	TGTGCCAGCAGCCATGGCCGCAGGGGTAGCACAGATACGCAGTATTTT
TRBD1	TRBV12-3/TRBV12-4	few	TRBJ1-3	CASSYSTGPGNTIYF	TGTGCCAGCAGTTACTCGACAGGGCCGGGAAACACCATATATTTT
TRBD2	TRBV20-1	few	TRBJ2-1	CSASLAGNFYNEQFF	TGCAGTGCCTCACTAGCGGGAAACTTTTACAATGAGCAGTTCTTC
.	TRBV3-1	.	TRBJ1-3	CASSQEATKNTIYF	TGTGCCAGCAGCCAAGAAGCGACTAAGAACACCATATATTTT
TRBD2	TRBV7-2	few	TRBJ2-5	CASSLDGLAGKETQYF	TGTGCCAGCAGCTTAGACGGTCTAGCGGGAAAAGAGACCCAGTACTTC
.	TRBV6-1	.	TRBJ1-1	CASRKGTANTEAFF	TGTGCCAGCAGAAAAGGGACGGCGAACACTGAAGCTTTCTTT
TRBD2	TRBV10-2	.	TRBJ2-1	CASQRGEQFF	TGCGCCAGTCAGCGGGGTGAGCAGTTCTTC
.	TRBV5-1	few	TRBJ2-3	CASSFTSGTPRATQYF	TGCGCCAGCAGCTTTACCTCCGGGACACCGCGTGCGACGCAGTATTTT
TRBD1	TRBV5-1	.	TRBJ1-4	CASSDQGAGNEKLFF	TGCGCCAGCAGCGACCAGGGGGCGGGTAATGAAAAACTGTTTTTT